The subject of this entry is one T cell receptor (beta chain). Antigen unknown. The CDR3 is made up of 16 amino acids. Germline loops: CDR1 SEHNR, CDR2 FQNEAQ (reference sequence). This sample was included in a study of T cells expressing NK-cell markers. Study observations and caveats: Certain NKG2C+ T cell clones were expanded, and their HCMV specificity remained unclear. In roughly six donors, dominant NKG2C+ clonotypes were about 1.0-7.0% of CD8+ T cells.

Reprocessing the 5' RACE reads, TCRdb reports a single entry for every CDR3 protein and omits DNA. Found here are 16,000 or so distinct CDR3 sequences; the top ten clones hold about 60%. This chain links TRBV7-9 with TRBJ2-7; as DNA is missing, the TRBD1 call by TCRdb cannot be tested. The source of this sequence is a man aged 18-70 years in good health. Input material: blood T cells: a sorted CD56 or NKG2C T cell subset, CD4+ or CD8+ T cells, or bulk PBMC T cells (not recorded which). The CDR3: CASSLYLQNSPYEQYF.